This T cell receptor (beta chain) originates from a study of T cells in women clearing cervical HPV infection. About the study: Controls gave blood once infection was undetectable; cases at lesion identification.

Notes on this clone: The target antigen is unknown. The junction differs from germline at one of its ends, possibly a read error. The sequenced fragment ends 3 residues before the CDR3 boundary, so the rest is inferred from the germline J gene.

Study-level results: Cases carried less TRBV6-7 than controls: approximately 0.1% versus 0.16%. A classifier using richness and V gene abundances reached an AUC of around 0.81.

The table came from immunoSEQ multiplex PCR; TCRdb's copy has only in-frame clones and leaves some out. The sample features tens of thousands of clones, with 5.5% to 8% in its top ten. Germline-derived CDR1 and CDR2 are SQVTM and ANQGSEA. CDR3 length equals 12 residues. The V call is TRBV29-1, the J call TRBJ1-1; D not resolved. The sample consisted of blood buffy coat. The clonotype originates from a woman aged 18 to 75 with a cervical HPV16 infection that either progressed to CIN3+ or cleared (not recorded which). The CDR3 DNA, read in part, is TGCAGCGTTGGACATCGGAACACTGGA. It is translated as CSVGHRNTG. The CDR3 in its entirety is CSVGHRNTGAFF.